This TCR beta chain was sequenced for a study of response to subunit inactivated influenza vaccine. The CDR3 has 14 residues. V shed 3 bases, J shed 4 bases, and the junction held 4 bases outside the gene matches. CDR1 is SGHTA, CDR2 FQGNSA, per germline. Only a few counts were recorded for this clonotype. TCRdb re-analysed the RT-PCR reads in MiXCR, keeping a single row per CDR3 protein. The data show roughly 500,000 distinct CDR3 sequences, roughly 25% seen once. The data were also submitted as part of a second study, on T cells expressing NK-cell markers. From that second work: Template switching by 5'RACE with UMIs generated the TCR beta cDNA. The authors derived TCR beta repertoires from sorted CD3+CD56+NKG2C+, CD3+CD56+NKG2C- and CD3+CD56-NKG2C+ T cells.

This chain joins TRBV7-2 and TRBJ1-1; 8 bases agree with TRBD1. This specimen was CD4+ T cells sorted from PBMCs, taken approximately 12 days after vaccination. The source of this sequence is a man aged 50 to 60 who received an inactivated influenza vaccine. CDR3 amino acids: CASSLDRVRTEAFF. The CDR3 bases are TGTGCCAGCAGCTTGGACAGGGTCCGCACTGAAGCTTTCTTT.